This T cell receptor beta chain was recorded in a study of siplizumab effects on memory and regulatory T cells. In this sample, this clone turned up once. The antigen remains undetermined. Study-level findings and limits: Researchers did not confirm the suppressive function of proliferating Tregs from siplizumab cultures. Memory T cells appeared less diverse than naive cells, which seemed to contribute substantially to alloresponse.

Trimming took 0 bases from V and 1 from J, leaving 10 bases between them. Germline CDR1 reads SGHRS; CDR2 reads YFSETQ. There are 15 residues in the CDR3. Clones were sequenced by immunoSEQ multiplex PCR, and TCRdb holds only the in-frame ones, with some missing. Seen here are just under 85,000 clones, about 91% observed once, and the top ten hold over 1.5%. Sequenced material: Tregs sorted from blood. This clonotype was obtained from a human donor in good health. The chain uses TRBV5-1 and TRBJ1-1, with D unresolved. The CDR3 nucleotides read TGCGCCAGCAGCTTGGAGAGGGTTCGGAACACTGAAGCTTTCTTT. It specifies CASSLERVRNTEAFF. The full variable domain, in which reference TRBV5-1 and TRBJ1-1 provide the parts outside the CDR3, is KAGVTQTPRYLIKTRGQQVTLSCSPISGHRSVSWYQQTPGQGLQFLFEYFSETQRNKGNFPGRFSGRQFSNSRSEMNVSTLELGDSALYLCASSLERVRNTEAFFGQGTRLTVV.